Listed below are T cell receptor beta chains from one sample, sequenced in a study of blood T cell repertoires in COVID-19. The repertoire was sequenced with immunoSEQ multiplex PCR; TCRdb's copy has only in-frame clones and lacks some. The table includes around 130,000 clones, almost 85% detected once. The sequenced material came from peripheral blood. The receptors come from a human donor in a cohort sampled during active COVID-19. Each CDR3 is given with its conserved first and last residue. The D gene is left open where the match is weak. Where a row states a size, it is once, few, many or the class of an expanded clone; other rows omit it.

v_gene	abundance	d_gene	j_gene	CDR3nt	CDR3aa
TRBV19	few	TRBD1	TRBJ1-3	TGTGCCAGTAACAAGGACAGGTTCGGAAACACCATATATTTT	CASNKDRFGNTIYF
TRBV7-2	.	.	TRBJ1-6	TGTGCCAGCAGCATTCAGGGGAATTCACCCCTCCACTTT	CASSIQGNSPLHF
TRBV5-6	.	.	TRBJ1-2	TGTGCCAGCAGCTTAGACACAAACAACTATGGCTACACCTTC	CASSLDTNNYGYTF
TRBV5-1	.	TRBD1	TRBJ1-1	TGCGCCAGCAGCTTGGTACGACAGGGTACTGAAGCTTTCTTT	CASSLVRQGTEAFF
TRBV30	.	.	TRBJ2-2	TGTGCCTGGGAAAACGGAGGGGTCGGGGAGCTGTTTTTT	CAWENGGVGELFF
TRBV14	.	TRBD1	TRBJ2-7	TGTGCCAGCAGCCAAGAGGGCGGACAGGGTCTAGGGCAGTACTTC	CASSQEGGQGLGQYF
TRBV6-6	.	.	TRBJ1-6	TGTGCCAGCAGTCGACTACAGGGCAGCTCCTATAATTCACCCCTCCACTTT	CASSRLQGSSYNSPLHF
TRBV6-1	.	.	TRBJ1-2	TGTGCCAGCAGTGAAGCGCGGTTTTCCTATGGCTACACCTTC	CASSEARFSYGYTF
TRBV30	few	.	TRBJ2-2	TGTGCCTGGAGTGTATTGAGGACACCGAACACCGGGGAGCTGTTTTTT	CAWSVLRTPNTGELFF
TRBV19	.	TRBD1	TRBJ2-7	TGTGCCAGTAGTACATCCCGACAGGGCCCCTACGACGAGCAGTACTTC	CASSTSRQGPYDEQYF
TRBV7-2	.	TRBD2	TRBJ2-1	TGTGCCAGCAGCTTAGCGGGGACTAGCGGTGCGAGCTCCTACAATGAGCAGTTCTTC	CASSLAGTSGASSYNEQFF
TRBV7-8	.	TRBD2	TRBJ2-4	TGTGCCAGCAGCTTAGCCGAACTAGCGGGAAACATTCAGTACTTC	CASSLAELAGNIQYF
TRBV23-1	.	.	TRBJ2-7	TGCGCCAGCAGTCAATTATCTCGGGGATCCTACGAGCAGTACTTC	CASSQLSRGSYEQYF
TRBV10-2	.	.	TRBJ2-5	TGCGCCAGCAGTGGGCCGGGACACGGTGGGGAGACCCAGTACTTC	CASSGPGHGGETQYF
TRBV3-1/TRBV3-2	.	TRBD2	TRBJ2-7	TGTGCCAGCAGCTCCCCCTGGGCTAGCGGGGTTCAGGAGCAGTACTTC	CASSSPWASGVQEQYF
TRBV29-1	once	.	TRBJ2-7	TGCAGCGCGCAGGGCTACGAGCAGTACTTC	CSAQGYEQYF